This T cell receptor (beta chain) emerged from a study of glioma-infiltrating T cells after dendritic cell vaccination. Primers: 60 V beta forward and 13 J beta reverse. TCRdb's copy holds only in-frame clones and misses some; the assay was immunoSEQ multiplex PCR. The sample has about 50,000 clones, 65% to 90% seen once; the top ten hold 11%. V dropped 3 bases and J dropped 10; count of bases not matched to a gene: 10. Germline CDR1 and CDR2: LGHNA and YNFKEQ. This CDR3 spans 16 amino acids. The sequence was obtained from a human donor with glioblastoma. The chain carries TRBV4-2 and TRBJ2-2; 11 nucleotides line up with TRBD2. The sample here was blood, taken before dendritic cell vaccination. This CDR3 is CASSHPLAGASEELFF. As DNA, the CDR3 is TGTGCCAGCAGCCACCCACTAGCGGGGGCCTCCGAGGAGCTGTTTTTT.